Shown below are 30 T cell receptor beta chains from a single sample sequenced in a study of shared clonotypes between healthy human individuals. Some clones are missing from TCRdb's copy, which holds only in-frame ones; the method was immunoSEQ multiplex PCR. The table has 2 million to 3 million clones, roughly 93% seen once. Sequencing was performed on naive CD4+ T cells from PBMCs. Subset defined: CD45RA+ positively selected. All receptors come from a man younger than 35 in good health. Some clones in this sample may be carry-over from other donors' samples.

The table lists this clone with a few counts. The chain links TRBV5-1 to TRBJ1-5, with D perhaps matching TRBD1 (6 bases). The length of the CDR3 is 14 residues. Germline V gene lookup returns CDR1 SGHRS and CDR2 YFSETQ. V lost 0 bases and J lost 5, with 9 bases in between. The CDR3 DNA sequence: TGCGCCAGCAGCTTGGGACAGGAAGATCAGCCCCAGCATTTT. It translates to CASSLGQEDQPQHF.

The chain employs TRBV19 and TRBJ1-5; D is ambiguous. V lost 6 bases and J lost 4, with 13 bases in between. Germline V gives CDR1 LNHDA, CDR2 SQIVND (reference sequence). The CDR3 runs to 14 residues. The CDR3 DNA reads TGTGCCAGTAGACCGGGCTTTCTAAATCAGCCCCAGCATTTT. Protein sequence: CASRPGFLNQPQHF.

The chain employs TRBV5-8 and TRBJ2-1; no firm D call. Germline V gives CDR1 SGHTS, CDR2 YDEGEE. V was cut by 4 bases and J by 4 bases, with 12 bases left in between. This CDR3 has 14 residues. The CDR3 nucleotides are TGTGCCAGCAGCCTTGGGGTATCATACAATGAGCAGTTCTTC. Amino acids: CASSLGVSYNEQFF.

The chain has TRBV30 and TRBJ2-7, with 7 bases that match TRBD1. The CDR3 has 16 residues. V shed 4 bases, J shed 3 bases, and the junction held 15 bases outside the gene matches. Germline V gives CDR1 GTSNPN, CDR2 SVGIG (reference sequence). The CDR3 is CAWTPKGAGKGYEQYF. The DNA for the CDR3 is TGTGCCTGGACCCCAAAGGGGGCAGGGAAGGGCTACGAGCAGTACTTC.

This clone has a single count. The chain has TRBV10-1 and TRBJ2-1; D not certain. The germline gives CDR1 WNHNN, CDR2 SYGVQD (reference sequence). The CDR3 totals 11 residues. The germline V and J ends were trimmed by 8 bases and 7 bases, with 9 bases remaining between them. The CDR3: CASGFGNEQFF. The DNA for the CDR3 is TGCGCCAGCGGGTTTGGAAATGAGCAGTTCTTC.

The chain combines TRBV7-3 with TRBJ1-1; D possibly corresponds to TRBD1 (5 bases). V lost 6 bases and J lost 5, with 19 bases in between. Germline V gene data show CDR1 as SGHTA and CDR2 as FQGTGA. There are 15 residues in the CDR3. The CDR3 sequence is CASSPPSGSGTEAFF. The CDR3 DNA reads as TGTGCCAGCAGTCCCCCTTCAGGGAGTGGAACTGAAGCTTTCTTT. Supplemented by reference TRBV7-3 and TRBJ1-1, the full variable domain reads GAGVSQTPSNKVTEKGKYVELRCDPISGHTALYWYRQSLGQGPEFLIYFQGTGAADDSGLPNDRFFAVRPEGSVSTLKIQRTERGDSAVYLCASSPPSGSGTEAFFGQGTRLTVV.

This rearrangement joins TRBV19 to TRBJ1-2; D not resolved. Germline V gives CDR1 LNHDA, CDR2 SQIVND (reference sequence). This CDR3 has 14 amino acids. V was trimmed by 5 bases and J by 6 bases, leaving 16 bases between them. CDR3 nucleotides: TGTGCCAGTAGTCCCTCACCCGGTCCCAATGGCTACACCTTC. As protein: CASSPSPGPNGYTF.

The chain joins TRBV7-9 to TRBJ2-7; TRBD2 matches at 13 bases. V lost 5 bases to trimming and J lost 4 bases; unmatched junction nucleotides: 8. The CDR3 is 16 residues long. CDR1 and CDR2 (germline): SEHNR, FQNEAQ (reference sequence). The CDR3 sequence: CASSEAGLAGTYEQYF. In DNA, the CDR3 is TGTGCCAGCAGCGAGGCGGGACTAGCGGGAACATACGAGCAGTACTTC.

The chain links TRBV7-2 to TRBJ1-1; 12 positions match TRBD1. Germline assignment: CDR1 SGHTA and CDR2 FQGNSA. With 3 bases clipped from V and 3 bases from J, the junction kept 2 bases outside the gene matches. CDR3 size: 15 residues. In DNA form, the CDR3 reads TGTGCCAGCAGCTTGGGACAGGGGGCATACACTGAAGCTTTCTTT. Its translation is CASSLGQGAYTEAFF.

This chain uses TRBV7-8 with TRBJ1-5; D unresolved. Germline V gene lookup returns CDR1 SGHVS and CDR2 FQNEAQ. V lost 5 bases to trimming and J lost 0 bases, with 14 bases between them. This CDR3 spans 16 amino acids. The CDR3 coding sequence is TGTGCCAGCAGCCCTCGGGCGGCCGATAGCAATCAGCCCCAGCATTTT. This encodes CASSPRAADSNQPQHF.

CDR3 DNA: TGTGCCAGTAGTCTTGTGCAGGGGGCGCAGGAGGAAAAACTGTTTTTT. It encodes CASSLVQGAQEEKLFF. The chain uses TRBV19 and TRBJ1-4; the match to TRBD1 covers 8 bases. In germline, CDR1 is LNHDA, CDR2 SQIVND (reference sequence). The V segment lost 5 bases and the J segment 8 bases; nucleotides outside the gene matches: 13. The CDR3 runs 16 residues.

Here the CDR3 reads CASSVAASPNSYEQYF. CDR3 DNA: TGTGCCAGCAGCGTAGCCGCTAGCCCCAACTCCTACGAGCAGTACTTC. The chain couples TRBV9 to TRBJ2-5; D is possibly TRBD2 (5 bases). The DNA end is a closer match to TRBJ2-7, so the J assignment may be wrong. This CDR3 is 16 amino acids long. The V gene's germline CDR1 is SGDLS and CDR2 YYNGEE.

The DNA for the CDR3 is TGTGCCAGCAGTTCGCTAGCGGGAGATCGGTCCTACAATGAGCAGTTCTTC. Encoded protein: CASSSLAGDRSYNEQFF. The chain has TRBV28 and TRBJ2-1, with 10 bases that match TRBD2. The CDR3 sequence is 17 residues long. The V segment lost 4 bases and the J segment 1 base; nucleotides outside the gene matches: 7. Germline assignment: CDR1 MDHEN and CDR2 SYDVKM.

In its sample, this clone was seen a few times. The chain is built from TRBV29-1 and TRBJ1-4; perhaps TRBD1 as D (5 bases). CDR3 length: 12 residues. Germline V lookup: CDR1 SQVTM, CDR2 ANQGSEA. V gave up 7 bases and J gave up 4 bases, with 10 bases separating them. CDR3 sequence reads: CSGAGLNEKLFF. CDR3 DNA sequence: TGCAGCGGAGCAGGGCTTAATGAAAAACTGTTTTTT.

This rearrangement joins TRBV6-1 to TRBJ2-2; D not certain. The length of the CDR3 is 13 residues. V was shortened by 1 base and J by 6 bases, with 6 bases between the two germline ends. The germline CDR1 and CDR2 sequences are MNHNS and SASEGT. The CDR3 loop is CASSEGVAGELFF. The CDR3 DNA reads TGTGCCAGCAGTGAAGGGGTCGCCGGGGAGCTGTTTTTT.

V gene TRBV9 combines with J gene TRBJ2-1; TRBD2 matches at 11 bases. Losses at the gene ends were 1 base for V and 10 bases for J; bases not matched to a gene: 13. The CDR3 is 17 residues long. Germline assignment: CDR1 SGDLS and CDR2 YYNGEE. The CDR3 DNA follows: TGTGCCAGCAGCGTATCGGTGCCGGCTAGCGGGAGGCCCGAGCAGTTCTTC. Translated: CASSVSVPASGRPEQFF.

The rearrangement links TRBV7-2 to TRBJ2-2; TRBD2 aligns across 7 bases. Germline V lookup: CDR1 SGHTA, CDR2 FQGNSA. Losses at the gene ends were 5 bases for V and 3 bases for J; bases not matched to a gene: 12. This CDR3 has 17 amino acids. The CDR3 loop is CASSPSGVAGDTGELFF. CDR3 coding DNA: TGTGCCAGCAGCCCATCGGGCGTGGCGGGAGACACCGGGGAGCTGTTTTTT.

This chain joins TRBV7-7 and TRBJ2-5; TRBD1 matches 7 bases. This CDR3 region has 15 residues. CDR1 and CDR2 from the germline V gene are SSHAT and FNYEAQ (reference sequence). J was trimmed by 1 base and V by 5 bases; bases with no gene match: 7. CDR3 coding DNA: TGTGCCAGCAGCCTCTCGCCAGGGGGCCAAGAGACCCAGTACTTC. Amino acids: CASSLSPGGQETQYF.

The chain has TRBV5-1 and TRBJ2-7, with 8 nucleotides matching TRBD1. In germline, CDR1 is SGHRS, CDR2 YFSETQ. The CDR3 contains 15 residues. Trimming took 1 base from V and 5 from J; bases not matched to a gene: 8. The CDR3 DNA reads as TGCGCCAGCAGCTTGTTTATACAGGGGGGCGACGAGCAGTACTTC. Residues: CASSLFIQGGDEQYF.

This chain connects TRBV5-4 to TRBJ1-2; 9 positions match TRBD1. Germline V gene sequence: CDR1 SGHNT, CDR2 YYREEE (reference sequence). The V segment lost 3 bases and the J segment 7 bases; nucleotides outside the gene matches: 7. This CDR3 spans 14 amino acids. CDR3 amino acids: CASSWGQGNGGYTF. CDR3 DNA sequence: TGTGCCAGCAGCTGGGGACAGGGTAACGGTGGCTACACCTTC. The whole variable domain, remainder taken from reference TRBV5-4 and TRBJ1-2, is ETGVTQSPTHLIKTRGQQVTLRCSSQSGHNTVSWYQQALGQGPQFIFQYYREEENGRGNFPPRFSGLQFPNYSSELNVNALELDDSALYLCASSWGQGNGGYTFGSGTRLTVV.

This clone was seen only once. The V and J genes are TRBV5-4 and TRBJ1-1; 8 nucleotides align to TRBD1. The germline CDR1 and CDR2 sequences are SGHNT and YYREEE (reference sequence). The CDR3 is made up of 15 amino acids. V was pared by 4 bases and J by 4 bases, with 9 bases of the junction left unmatched. CDR3 loop: CASSGRQGTGTEAFF. The CDR3 DNA is TGTGCCAGCAGCGGCCGACAGGGGACGGGCACTGAAGCTTTCTTT.

The chain carries TRBV5-6 and TRBJ2-4; D is unclear. This CDR3 spans 15 amino acids. CDR1 and CDR2 from the germline V gene are SGHDT and YYEEEE. The V end was cut by 3 bases, the J end by 15 bases, with 25 bases between. The chain's CDR3 is CASSSVRTRRARVYF. The CDR3 DNA follows: TGTGCCAGCAGCTCCGTCCGGACGAGACGGGCACGGGTGTACTTC.

The chain joins TRBV7-2 to TRBJ2-2; 8 bases match TRBD2. The CDR3 contains 16 residues. CDR1 is SGHTA and CDR2 is FQGNSA in the germline V gene. V was pared by 1 base and J by 4 bases, with 5 bases of the junction left unmatched. The CDR3 DNA follows: TGTGCCAGCAGCTTAGTAGTCCTAGCGGGCACCGGGGAGCTGTTTTTT. It translates to CASSLVVLAGTGELFF. Variable domain in full (rest from reference TRBV7-2 and TRBJ2-2): GAGVSQSPSNKVTEKGKDVELRCDPISGHTALYWYRQSLGQGLEFLIYFQGNSAPDKSGLPSDRFSAERTGGSVSTLTIQRTQQEDSAVYLCASSLVVLAGTGELFFGEGSRLTVL.

In regard to this clone: This sample includes further DNA sequences coding for the same CDR3. The chain combines TRBV5-1 with TRBJ1-5, with a possible D match to TRBD1 (5 bases). The length of the CDR3 is 15 residues. Trimming removed 0 bases at V and 2 bases at J, with 9 bases between. Germline CDR1 is SGHRS and CDR2 is YFSETQ. The CDR3 loop reads CASSLEGFGNQPQHF. The CDR3, as DNA: TGCGCCAGCAGCTTGGAGGGGTTCGGCAATCAGCCCCAGCATTTT.

The chain employs TRBV27 and TRBJ1-5; 8 bases map to TRBD1. CDR1 MNHEY and CDR2 SMNVEV come from the germline V gene (reference sequence). CDR3 size: 17 residues. The V gene end was trimmed by 3 bases and the J gene end by 7 bases; junction bases not matched to a gene: 14. CDR3 amino acids: CASSLVAGQGARQPQHF. The CDR3 DNA reads as TGTGCCAGCAGTTTGGTGGCGGGGCAGGGGGCGAGGCAGCCCCAGCATTTT.

V is TRBV7-8 and J is TRBJ2-1; 8 positions match TRBD2. Germline V gene lookup returns CDR1 SGHVS and CDR2 FQNEAQ. The CDR3 runs 15 residues. J lost 3 bases, V lost 2 bases, and 3 bases had no gene match. CDR3 amino acids: CASSLSAGVYNEQFF. CDR3 sequence (DNA): TGTGCCAGCAGCTTATCAGCGGGGGTCTACAATGAGCAGTTCTTC.

This clone has only one observation. V usage is TRBV7-2 and J usage is TRBJ2-1; TRBD2 agrees at 13 bases. The germline V gene has CDR1 SGHTA and CDR2 FQGNSA. V trimming: 5 bases; J trimming: 14 bases; junction bases outside the gene matches: 12. The CDR3 runs 15 residues. In DNA form, the CDR3 reads TGTGCCAGCAGCCTCACTAGCGGGAGGGGAGTTGAAAAGTTCTTC. Encoded protein: CASSLTSGRGVEKFF.

The CDR3 loop is CASSATRDSSGNTIYF. The CDR3 DNA is TGTGCCAGCAGCGCCACTCGGGACAGCTCTGGAAACACCATATATTTT. The chain recombines TRBV7-2 with TRBJ1-3; TRBD1 matches 7 bases. V dropped 5 bases and J dropped 0; count of bases not matched to a gene: 7. Germline loops: CDR1 SGHTA, CDR2 FQGNSA. The CDR3 loop spans 16 amino acids. The full variable domain, its missing parts supplied by reference TRBV7-2 and TRBJ1-3, is GAGVSQSPSNKVTEKGKDVELRCDPISGHTALYWYRQSLGQGLEFLIYFQGNSAPDKSGLPSDRFSAERTGGSVSTLTIQRTQQEDSAVYLCASSATRDSSGNTIYFGEGSWLTVV.

This clone is a singleton in its sample. The chain joins TRBV6-6 to TRBJ1-5, with D uncertain. The germline V gene encodes CDR1 MNHNY and CDR2 SVGAGI (reference sequence). The CDR3 length is 14 residues. V lost 0 bases and J lost 4, with 7 bases in between. CDR3 protein: CASSYSTPNQPQHF. CDR3 sequence (DNA): TGTGCCAGCAGTTACTCTACCCCTAATCAGCCCCAGCATTTT.

The CDR3 region is CASNLAWEQYF. The CDR3 region has the DNA TGTGCCAGCAATTTGGCGTGGGAGCAGTACTTC. The J gene is TRBJ2-7, the V gene TRBV2; D ambiguous. This CDR3 spans 11 amino acids. The V and J ends lost 7 bases and 7 bases respectively, with 11 bases between them. Germline CDR1 SNHLY, CDR2 FYNNEI.